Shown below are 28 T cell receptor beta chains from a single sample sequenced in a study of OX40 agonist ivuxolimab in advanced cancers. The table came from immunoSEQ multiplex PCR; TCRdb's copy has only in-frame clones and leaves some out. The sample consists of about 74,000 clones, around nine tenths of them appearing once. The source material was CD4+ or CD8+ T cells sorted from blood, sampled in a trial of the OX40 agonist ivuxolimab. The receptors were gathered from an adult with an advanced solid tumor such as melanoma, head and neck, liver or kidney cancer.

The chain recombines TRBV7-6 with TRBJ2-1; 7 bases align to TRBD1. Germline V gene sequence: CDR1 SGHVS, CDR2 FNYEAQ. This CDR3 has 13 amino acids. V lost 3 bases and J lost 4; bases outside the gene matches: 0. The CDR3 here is CASSLGQYNEQFF. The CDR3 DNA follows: TGTGCCAGCAGCTTGGGACAGTACAATGAGCAGTTCTTC. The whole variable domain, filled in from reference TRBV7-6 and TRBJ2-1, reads GAGVSQSPRYKVTKRGQDVALRCDPISGHVSLYWYRQALGQGPEFLTYFNYEAQQDKSGLPNDRFSAERPEGSISTLTIQRTEQRDSAMYRCASSLGQYNEQFFGPGTRLTVL.

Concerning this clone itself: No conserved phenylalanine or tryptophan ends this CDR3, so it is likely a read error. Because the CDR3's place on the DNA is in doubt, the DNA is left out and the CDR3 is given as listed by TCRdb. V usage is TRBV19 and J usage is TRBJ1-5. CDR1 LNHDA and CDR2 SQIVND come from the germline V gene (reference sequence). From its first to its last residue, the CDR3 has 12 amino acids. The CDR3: CASSITGGTRLL.

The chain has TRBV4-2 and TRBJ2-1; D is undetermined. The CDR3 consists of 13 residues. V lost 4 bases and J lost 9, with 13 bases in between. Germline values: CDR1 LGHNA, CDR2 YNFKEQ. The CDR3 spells CASSLVPVGEQFF. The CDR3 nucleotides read TGTGCCAGCAGCCTCGTCCCCGTAGGTGAGCAGTTCTTC.

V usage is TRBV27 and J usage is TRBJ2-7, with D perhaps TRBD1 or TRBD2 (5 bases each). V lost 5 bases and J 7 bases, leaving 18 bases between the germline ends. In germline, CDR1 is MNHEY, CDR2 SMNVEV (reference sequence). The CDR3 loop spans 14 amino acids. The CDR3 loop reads CASSPGTGMGEQYF. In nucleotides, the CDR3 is TGTGCCAGCAGTCCAGGGACGGGGATGGGGGAGCAGTACTTC.

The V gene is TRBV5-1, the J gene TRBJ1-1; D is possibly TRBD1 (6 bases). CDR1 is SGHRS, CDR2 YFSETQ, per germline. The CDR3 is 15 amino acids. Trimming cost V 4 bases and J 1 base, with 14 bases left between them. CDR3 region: CASSIKQGQNTEAFF. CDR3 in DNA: TGCGCCAGCAGCATTAAGCAGGGACAGAACACTGAAGCTTTCTTT.

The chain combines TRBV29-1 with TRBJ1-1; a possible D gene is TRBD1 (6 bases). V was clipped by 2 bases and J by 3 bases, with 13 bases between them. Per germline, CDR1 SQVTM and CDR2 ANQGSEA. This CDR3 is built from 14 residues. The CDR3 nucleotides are TGCAGCGTTGAACTTCCAGGGGTCGACACTGAAGCTTTCTTT. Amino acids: CSVELPGVDTEAFF.

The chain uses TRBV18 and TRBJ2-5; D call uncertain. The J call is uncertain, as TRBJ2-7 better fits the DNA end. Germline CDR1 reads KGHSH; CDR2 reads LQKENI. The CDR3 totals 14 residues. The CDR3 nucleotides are TGTGCCAGCTCACCACGAGACGGACCCTACGAGCAGTACTTC. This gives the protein CASSPRDGPYEQYF.

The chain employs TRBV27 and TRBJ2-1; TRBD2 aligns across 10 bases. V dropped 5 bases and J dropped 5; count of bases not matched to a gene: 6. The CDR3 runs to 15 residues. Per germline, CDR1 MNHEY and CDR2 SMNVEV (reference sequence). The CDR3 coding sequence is TGTGCCAGCAGTACGCGGACTAGCGGACACAATGAGCAGTTCTTC. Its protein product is CASSTRTSGHNEQFF.

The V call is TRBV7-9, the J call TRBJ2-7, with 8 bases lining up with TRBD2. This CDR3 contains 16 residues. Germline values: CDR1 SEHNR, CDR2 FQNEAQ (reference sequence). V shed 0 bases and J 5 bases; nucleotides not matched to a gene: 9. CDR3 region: CASSLAFGGAIDEQYF. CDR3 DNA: TGTGCCAGCAGCTTAGCGTTCGGGGGGGCTATCGACGAGCAGTACTTC.

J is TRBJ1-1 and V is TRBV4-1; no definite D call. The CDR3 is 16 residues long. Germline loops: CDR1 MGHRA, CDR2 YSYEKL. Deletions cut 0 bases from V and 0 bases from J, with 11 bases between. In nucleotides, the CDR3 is TGCGCCAGCAGCCAAGACCGGAATCCAATGAACACTGAAGCTTTCTTT. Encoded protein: CASSQDRNPMNTEAFF.

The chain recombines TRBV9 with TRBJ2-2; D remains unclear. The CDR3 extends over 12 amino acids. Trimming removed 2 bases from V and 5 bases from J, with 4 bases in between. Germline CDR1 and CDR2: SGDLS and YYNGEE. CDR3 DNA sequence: TGTGCCAGCAGCGTTGTAACCGGGGAGCTGTTTTTT. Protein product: CASSVVTGELFF. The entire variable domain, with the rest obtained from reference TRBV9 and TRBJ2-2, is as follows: DSGVTQTPKHLITATGQRVTLRCSPRSGDLSVYWYQQSLDQGLQFLIQYYNGEERAKGNILERFSAQQFPDLHSELNLSSLELGDSALYFCASSVVTGELFFGEGSRLTVL.

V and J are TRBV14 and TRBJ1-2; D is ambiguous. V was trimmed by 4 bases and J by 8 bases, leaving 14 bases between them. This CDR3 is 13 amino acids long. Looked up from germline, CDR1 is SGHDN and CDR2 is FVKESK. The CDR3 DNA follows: TGTGCCAGCAGCCTCACTTCGGGTAGCGGCTACACCTTC. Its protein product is CASSLTSGSGYTF.

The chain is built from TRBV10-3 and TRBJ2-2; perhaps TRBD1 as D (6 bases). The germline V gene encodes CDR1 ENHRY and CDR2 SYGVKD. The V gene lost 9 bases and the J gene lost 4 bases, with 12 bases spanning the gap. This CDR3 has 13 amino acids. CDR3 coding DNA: TGTGCCATTCGGGACACGATCACCGGGGAGCTGTTTTTT. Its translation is CAIRDTITGELFF.

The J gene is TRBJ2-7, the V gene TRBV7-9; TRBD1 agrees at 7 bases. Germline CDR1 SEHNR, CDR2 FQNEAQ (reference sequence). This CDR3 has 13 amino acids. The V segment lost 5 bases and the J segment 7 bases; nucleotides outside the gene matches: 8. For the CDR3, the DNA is TGTGCCAGCAGCAAAACTACAGGGGAAGAGCAGTACTTC. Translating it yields CASSKTTGEEQYF.

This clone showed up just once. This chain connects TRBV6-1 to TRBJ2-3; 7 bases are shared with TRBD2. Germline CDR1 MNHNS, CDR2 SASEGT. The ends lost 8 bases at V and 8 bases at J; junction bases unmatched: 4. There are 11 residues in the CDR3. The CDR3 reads CASLGGTTQYF. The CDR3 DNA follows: TGTGCCAGCTTGGGAGGGACTACGCAGTATTTT.

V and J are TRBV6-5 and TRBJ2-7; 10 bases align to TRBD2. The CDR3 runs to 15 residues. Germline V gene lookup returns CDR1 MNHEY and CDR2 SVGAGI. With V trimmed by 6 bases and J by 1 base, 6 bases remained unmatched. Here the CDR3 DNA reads TGTGCCAGCAGACCACTAGCGGGGCTATCCTACGAGCAGTACTTC. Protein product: CASRPLAGLSYEQYF.

CDR3 in DNA: TGTGCCAGCAGCGGGGACAGGGACACTGAAGCTTTCTTT. Protein: CASSGDRDTEAFF. V usage is TRBV5-5 and J usage is TRBJ1-1, with TRBD1 identical over 9 bases. Germline lookup yields CDR1 SGHKS and CDR2 YYEKEE (reference sequence). This CDR3 has 13 residues. The V segment lost 4 bases and the J segment 3 bases; nucleotides outside the gene matches: 1.

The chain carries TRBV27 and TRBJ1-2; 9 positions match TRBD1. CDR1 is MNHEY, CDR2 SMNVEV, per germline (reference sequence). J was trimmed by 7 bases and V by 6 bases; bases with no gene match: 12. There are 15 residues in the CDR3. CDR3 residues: CASRGTNRGRSGYTF. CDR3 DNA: TGTGCCAGCAGGGGAACCAACAGGGGGCGATCTGGCTACACCTTC.

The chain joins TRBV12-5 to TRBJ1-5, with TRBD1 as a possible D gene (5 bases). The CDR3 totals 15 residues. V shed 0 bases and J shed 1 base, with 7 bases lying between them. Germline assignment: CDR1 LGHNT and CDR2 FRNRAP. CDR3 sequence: CASGLVGASNQPQHF. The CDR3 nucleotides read TGTGCTAGTGGTTTGGTCGGGGCGAGCAATCAGCCCCAGCATTTT.

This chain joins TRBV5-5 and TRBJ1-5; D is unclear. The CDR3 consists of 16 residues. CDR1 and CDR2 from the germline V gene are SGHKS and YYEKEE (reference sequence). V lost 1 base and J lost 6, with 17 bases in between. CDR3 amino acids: CASSLTAADRGQPQHF. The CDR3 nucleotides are TGTGCCAGCAGCTTGACGGCAGCCGATCGGGGTCAGCCCCAGCATTTT.

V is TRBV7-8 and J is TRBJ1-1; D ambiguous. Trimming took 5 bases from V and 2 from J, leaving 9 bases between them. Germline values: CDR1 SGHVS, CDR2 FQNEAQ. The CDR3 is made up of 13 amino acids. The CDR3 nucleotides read TGTGCCAGCAGCCTTAGGTATAACACTGAAGCTTTCTTT. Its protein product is CASSLRYNTEAFF.

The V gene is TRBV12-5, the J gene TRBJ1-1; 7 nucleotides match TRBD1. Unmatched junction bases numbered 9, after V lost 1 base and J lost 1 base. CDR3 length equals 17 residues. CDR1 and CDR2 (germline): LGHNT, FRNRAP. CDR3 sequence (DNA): TGTGCTAGTGGTTTGGCCCCCGGGACAGCCGAGAACACTGAAGCTTTCTTT. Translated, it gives CASGLAPGTAENTEAFF.

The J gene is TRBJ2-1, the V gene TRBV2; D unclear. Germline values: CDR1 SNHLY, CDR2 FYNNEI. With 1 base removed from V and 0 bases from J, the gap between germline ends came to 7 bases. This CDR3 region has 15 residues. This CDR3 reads CASSEGISSYNEQFF. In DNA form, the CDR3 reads TGTGCCAGCAGTGAAGGGATCAGCTCCTACAATGAGCAGTTCTTC.

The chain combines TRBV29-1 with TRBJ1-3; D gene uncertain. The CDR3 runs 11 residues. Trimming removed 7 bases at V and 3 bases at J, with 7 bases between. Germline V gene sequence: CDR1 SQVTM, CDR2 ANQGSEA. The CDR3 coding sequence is TGCAGCGCGGACCTTGGAAACACCATATATTTT. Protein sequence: CSADLGNTIYF.

CDR3 sequence: CSVEGSAGVRMTQYF. In DNA form, the CDR3 reads TGCAGCGTTGAAGGGTCGGCGGGGGTCCGGATGACCCAGTACTTC. V usage is TRBV29-1 and J usage is TRBJ2-5; 7 bases agree with TRBD2. This CDR3 is built from 15 residues. Germline V CDR1 and CDR2: SQVTM, ANQGSEA. V lost 1 base to trimming and J lost 7 bases; unmatched junction nucleotides: 12.

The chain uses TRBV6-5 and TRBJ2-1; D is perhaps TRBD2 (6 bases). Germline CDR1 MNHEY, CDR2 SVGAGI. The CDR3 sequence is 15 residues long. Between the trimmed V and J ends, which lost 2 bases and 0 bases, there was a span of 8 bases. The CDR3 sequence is CASSYGRGSYNEQFF. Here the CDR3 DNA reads TGTGCCAGCAGTTACGGGCGGGGCTCCTACAATGAGCAGTTCTTC.

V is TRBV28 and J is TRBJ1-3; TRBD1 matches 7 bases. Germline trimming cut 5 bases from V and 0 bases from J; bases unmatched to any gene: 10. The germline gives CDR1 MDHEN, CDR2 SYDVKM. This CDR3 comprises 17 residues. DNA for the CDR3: TGTGCCAGCAGTCCCCCCCCGGGACAGATCTCTGGAAACACCATATATTTT. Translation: CASSPPPGQISGNTIYF.

The CDR3 is CASSESGTMFISGYTF. CDR3 sequence (DNA): TGTGCCAGCAGTGAGTCAGGGACTATGTTTATAAGTGGCTACACCTTC. The chain employs TRBV6-1 and TRBJ1-2, with D tentatively TRBD1 (5 bases). Germline lookup yields CDR1 MNHNS and CDR2 SASEGT. This CDR3 has 16 amino acids. Trimming stripped 3 bases from V and 7 bases from J, with 21 bases between.